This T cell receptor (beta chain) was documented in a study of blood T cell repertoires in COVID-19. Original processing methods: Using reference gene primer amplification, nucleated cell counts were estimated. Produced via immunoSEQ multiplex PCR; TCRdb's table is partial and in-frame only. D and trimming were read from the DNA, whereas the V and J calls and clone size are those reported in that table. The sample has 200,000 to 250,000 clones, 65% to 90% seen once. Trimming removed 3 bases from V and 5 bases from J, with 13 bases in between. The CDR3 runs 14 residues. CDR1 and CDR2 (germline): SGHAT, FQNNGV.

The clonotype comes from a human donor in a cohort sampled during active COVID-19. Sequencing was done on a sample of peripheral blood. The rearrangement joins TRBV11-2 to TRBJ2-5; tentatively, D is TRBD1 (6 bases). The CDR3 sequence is CASSFKAGVETQYF. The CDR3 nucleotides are TGTGCCAGCAGCTTTAAGGCAGGGGTTGAGACCCAGTACTTC.